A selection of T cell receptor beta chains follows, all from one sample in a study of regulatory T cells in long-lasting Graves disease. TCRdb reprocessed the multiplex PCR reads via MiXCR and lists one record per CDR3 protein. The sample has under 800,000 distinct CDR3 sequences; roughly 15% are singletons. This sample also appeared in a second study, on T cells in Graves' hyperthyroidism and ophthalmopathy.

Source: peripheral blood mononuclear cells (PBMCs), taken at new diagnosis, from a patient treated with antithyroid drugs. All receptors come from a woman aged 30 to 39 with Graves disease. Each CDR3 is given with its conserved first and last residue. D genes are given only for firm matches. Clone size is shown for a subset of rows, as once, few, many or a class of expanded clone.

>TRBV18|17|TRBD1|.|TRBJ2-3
CASSPRGPQGNTDTQYF
TGTGCCAGCTCACCGAGGGGGCCCCAAGGAAACACAGATACGCAGTATTTT
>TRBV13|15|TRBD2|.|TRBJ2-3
CASRLGTSGTDTQYF
TGTGCCAGCCGACTTGGGACTAGCGGCACAGATACGCAGTATTTT
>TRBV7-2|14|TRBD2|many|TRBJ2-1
CASSSGTSYNEQFF
TGTGCCAGCAGCTCAGGGACTAGTTACAATGAGCAGTTCTTC
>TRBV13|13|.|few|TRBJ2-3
CASTPERTDTQYF
TGTGCCAGCACTCCTGAGCGCACAGATACGCAGTATTTT
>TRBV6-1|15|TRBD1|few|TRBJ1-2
CASSRGGQGIYGYTF
TGTGCCAGCAGTAGAGGGGGACAGGGGATCTATGGCTACACCTTC
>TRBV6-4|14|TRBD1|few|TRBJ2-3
CASSRTGGLDTQYF
TGTGCCAGCAGCCGGACAGGGGGCTTGGATACGCAGTATTTT
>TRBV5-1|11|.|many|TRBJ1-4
CASSYGAELFF
TGCGCCAGCAGCTACGGGGCGGAACTGTTTTTT
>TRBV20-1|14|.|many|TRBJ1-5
CSARVDPSGQPQHF
TGCAGTGCTAGAGTTGACCCGAGCGGTCAGCCCCAGCATTTT
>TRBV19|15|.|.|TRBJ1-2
CASSIDATEIYGYTF
TGTGCCAGTAGTATAGACGCGACAGAAATCTATGGCTACACCTTC
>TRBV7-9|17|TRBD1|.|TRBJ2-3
CASSSLRPTGGTDTQYF
TGTGCCAGCAGCTCTCTAAGACCGACAGGGGGAACAGATACGCAGTATTTT
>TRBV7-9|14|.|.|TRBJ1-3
CASSLVGFGNTIYF
TGTGCCAGCAGCTTGGTGGGGTTTGGAAACACCATATATTTT
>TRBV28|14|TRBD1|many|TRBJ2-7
CATKILGGPYEQYF
TGTGCCACCAAAATCTTAGGGGGCCCCTACGAGCAGTACTTC
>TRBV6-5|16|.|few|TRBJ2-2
CASSYSIRWETGELFF
TGTGCCAGCAGTTACTCAATTCGATGGGAAACCGGGGAGCTGTTTTTT
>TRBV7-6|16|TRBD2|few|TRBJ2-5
CASSVLAGGIQETQYF
TGTGCCAGCAGCGTTCTAGCGGGAGGGATCCAAGAGACCCAGTACTTC
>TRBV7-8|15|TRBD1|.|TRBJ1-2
CASSLKQGPDYGYTF
TGTGCCAGCAGCTTGAAACAGGGGCCCGACTATGGCTACACCTTC
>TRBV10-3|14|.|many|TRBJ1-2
CAIRELPGDYGYTF
TGTGCCATCAGGGAGCTCCCGGGAGACTATGGCTACACCTTC
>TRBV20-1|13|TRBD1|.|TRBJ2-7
CSAKGTGILGQYF
TGCAGTGCTAAAGGGACAGGGATCTTAGGGCAGTACTTC
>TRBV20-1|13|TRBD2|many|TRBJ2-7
CKSVREGSYEQYF
TGCAAAAGTGTGCGGGAGGGTTCCTACGAGCAGTACTTC
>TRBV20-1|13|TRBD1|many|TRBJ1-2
CSAPTTGLYGYTF
TGCAGTGCTCCGACGACAGGGCTCTATGGCTACACCTTC
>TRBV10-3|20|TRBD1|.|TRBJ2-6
CAIRPSPGTGEVSGANVLTF
TGTGCCATCAGGCCCTCCCCAGGGACAGGGGAGGTCTCTGGGGCCAACGTCCTGACTTTC
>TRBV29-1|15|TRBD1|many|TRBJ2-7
CSVARDRGPRYEQYF
TGCAGCGTTGCCCGGGACAGGGGACCACGCTACGAGCAGTACTTC
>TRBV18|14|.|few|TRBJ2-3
CASSPRRPQDTQYF
TGTGCCAGCTCACCAAGGCGGCCCCAAGATACGCAGTATTTT
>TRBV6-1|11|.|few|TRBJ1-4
CASVTNEKLFF
TGTGCCAGCGTAACTAATGAAAAACTGTTTTTT
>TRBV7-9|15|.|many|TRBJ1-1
CASSKIQGAGAEAFF
TGTGCCAGCAGCAAAATCCAGGGCGCCGGCGCTGAAGCTTTCTTT
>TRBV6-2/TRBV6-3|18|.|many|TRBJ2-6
CASSAKSVASSGANVLTF
TGTGCCAGCAGCGCGAAGAGCGTTGCCAGCTCTGGGGCCAACGTCCTGACTTTC
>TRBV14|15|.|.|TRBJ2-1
CASSPYLGFVNEQFF
TGTGCCAGCAGCCCGTATTTGGGGTTCGTAAATGAGCAGTTCTTC
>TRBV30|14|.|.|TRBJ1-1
CAWGGGAGRTEAFF
TGTGCCTGGGGGGGAGGAGCGGGGAGGACTGAAGCTTTCTTT
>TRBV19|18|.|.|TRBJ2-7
CASSMSQSAGSPTYEQYF
TGTGCCAGTAGTATGTCGCAGTCGGCGGGGTCACCGACCTACGAGCAGTACTTC
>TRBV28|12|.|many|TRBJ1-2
CASRGINYGYTF
TGTGCCAGCAGGGGAATTAACTATGGCTACACCTTC
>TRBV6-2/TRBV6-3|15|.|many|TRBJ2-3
CASSYWEGSTDTQYF
TGTGCCAGCAGTTATTGGGAAGGTAGCACAGATACGCAGTATTTT
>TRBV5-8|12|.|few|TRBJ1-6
CASSLDRSPLHF
TGTGCCAGCAGCTTGGATCGCTCACCCCTCCACTTT
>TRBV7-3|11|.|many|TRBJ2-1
CASSSQGEQFF
TGTGCCAGCAGCTCCCAGGGTGAGCAGTTCTTC
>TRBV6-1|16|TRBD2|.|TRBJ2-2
CASSAAAGGRAGELFF
TGTGCCAGCAGTGCGGCCGCGGGAGGCCGGGCCGGGGAGCTGTTTTTT
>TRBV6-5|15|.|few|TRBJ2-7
CASSFSRPDSYEQYF
TGTGCCAGCAGTTTTTCCAGACCGGATTCCTACGAGCAGTACTTC
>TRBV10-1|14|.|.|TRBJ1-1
CASSERGQNTEAFF
TGCGCCAGCAGTGAACGGGGACAGAACACTGAAGCTTTCTTT
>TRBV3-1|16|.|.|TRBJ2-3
CASSRRVSTSTDAQYF
TGTGCCAGCAGCCGACGGGTCTCCACTAGCACAGATGCGCAGTATTTT
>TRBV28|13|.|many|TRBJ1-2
CASSLAAEYGYTF
TGTGCCAGCAGTTTGGCAGCAGAGTATGGCTACACCTTC
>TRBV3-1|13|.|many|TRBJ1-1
CASSQEGRTEAFF
TGTGCCAGCAGCCAAGAGGGTCGCACTGAAGCTTTCTTT
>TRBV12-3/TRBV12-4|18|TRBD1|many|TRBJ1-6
CASSLGLRSGQSTSPLHF
TGTGCCAGCAGTTTAGGTCTACGGTCGGGACAGAGCACTTCACCCCTCCACTTT
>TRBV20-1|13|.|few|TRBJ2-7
CSASGPEPYEQYF
TGCAGTGCTAGCGGGCCAGAACCCTACGAGCAGTACTTC
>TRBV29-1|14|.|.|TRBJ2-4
CSAATGQSKNIQYF
TGCAGCGCTGCTACGGGACAATCGAAAAACATTCAGTACTTC
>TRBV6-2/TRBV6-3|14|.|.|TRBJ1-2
CASSQLTGLYGYTF
TGTGCCAGCAGTCAATTGACAGGACTTTATGGCTACACCTTC
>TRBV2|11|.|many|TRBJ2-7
CASIETYEQYF
TGTGCCAGCATCGAAACCTACGAGCAGTACTTC
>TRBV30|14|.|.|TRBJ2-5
CAWRYQVGGETQYF
TGTGCCTGGAGATACCAAGTCGGTGGTGAGACCCAGTACTTC
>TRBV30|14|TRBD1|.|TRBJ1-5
CAWTDRRVNQPQHF
TGTGCCTGGACGGACAGGCGGGTCAATCAGCCCCAGCATTTT
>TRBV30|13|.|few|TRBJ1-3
CAWSVGRGNTIYF
TGTGCCTGGAGTGTGGGACGCGGAAACACCATATATTTT
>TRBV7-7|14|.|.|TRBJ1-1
CAMARQLENTEAFF
TGTGCTATGGCTAGACAGTTAGAGAACACTGAAGCTTTCTTT
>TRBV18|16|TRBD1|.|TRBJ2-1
CASSPSGTGAGGRQFF
TGTGCCAGCTCACCATCCGGGACAGGGGCTGGCGGGCGACAGTTCTTC
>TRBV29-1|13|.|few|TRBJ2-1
CSGRTDIYNEQFF
TGCAGCGGACGGACGGACATCTACAATGAGCAGTTCTTC
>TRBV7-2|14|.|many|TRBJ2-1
CASSFDGSYNEQFF
TGTGCCAGCAGCTTCGATGGCTCCTACAATGAGCAGTTCTTC
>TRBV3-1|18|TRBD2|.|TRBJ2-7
CASSQEGRLAGSSYEQYF
TGTGCCAGCAGCCAAGAGGGGAGGCTAGCGGGTAGCTCCTACGAGCAGTACTTC
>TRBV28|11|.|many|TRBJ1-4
CASSSWLWLFF
TGTGCCAGCAGCTCGTGGCTTTGGCTGTTTTTT
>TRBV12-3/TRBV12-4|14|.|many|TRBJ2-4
CASRSDGDKNIQYF
TGTGCCAGCAGGAGTGACGGGGACAAAAACATTCAGTACTTC